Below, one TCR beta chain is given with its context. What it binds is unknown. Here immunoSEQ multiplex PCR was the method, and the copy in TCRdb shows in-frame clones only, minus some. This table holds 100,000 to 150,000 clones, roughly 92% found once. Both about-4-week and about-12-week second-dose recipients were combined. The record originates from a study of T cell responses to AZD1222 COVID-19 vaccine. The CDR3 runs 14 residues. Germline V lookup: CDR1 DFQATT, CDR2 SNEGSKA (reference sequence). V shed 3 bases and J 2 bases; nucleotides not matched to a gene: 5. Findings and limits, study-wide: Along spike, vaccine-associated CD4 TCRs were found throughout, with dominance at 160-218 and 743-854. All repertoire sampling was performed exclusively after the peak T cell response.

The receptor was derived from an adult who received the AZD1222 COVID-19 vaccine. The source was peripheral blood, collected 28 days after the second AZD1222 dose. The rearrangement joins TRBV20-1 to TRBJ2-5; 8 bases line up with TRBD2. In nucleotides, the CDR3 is TGCAGTGCTAGTGCCAGCGGGGGACAAGAGACCCAGTACTTC. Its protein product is CSASASGGQETQYF.